The entry below gives a single TCR beta chain sequence along with its context. Its antigen is unknown. The CDR3 totals 14 residues. Between the trimmed V and J ends, which lost 6 bases and 1 base, there was a span of 15 bases. Germline assignment: CDR1 DFQATT and CDR2 SNEGSKA (reference sequence). The data were taken from a study of T-cell memory formation after mild COVID-19. Across the study: The study found TCR clusters largely donor specific.

TCRdb re-analysed the 5' RACE reads in MiXCR, keeping a single row per CDR3 protein. The sample has about 500,000 distinct CDR3 sequences, approximately 20% seen once. Points from the study as a whole: The pre-infection memory compartment contained some responding clones, suggesting cross-reactive memory joined. For contracting clones, CD4+ ones sat mainly in CM and EM, CD8+ in EMRA.

Sequenced input: PBMCs or a T cell subset sorted from them (not recorded which). The sequence came from an adult woman who had mild COVID-19 (a few samples of this study predate the infection). Cell type and time point are not known. J is TRBJ1-1 and V is TRBV20-1; D is perhaps TRBD1 (6 bases). This CDR3 is CSASRGGPNTEAFF. The CDR3 DNA reads TGCAGTGCCTCACGGGGGGGCCCGAACACTGAAGCTTTCTTT.